This record concerns one TCR beta chain sequence. This clone turned up a few times. Its target antigen remains unknown. No clone much larger than this one lies a single base away; base qualities are absent. These data belong to a study of beta chain features in type 1 diabetes (dated by TCRdb to the late 2010s). General notes on the study: Mean age, gender distribution, total cell number and subset yield were not different between patients and healthy donors. The study compared TCRB repertoires of sorted circulating CD4+ T cell subsets between recently diagnosed type 1 diabetes patients and matched healthy donors. A total of 107,917,701 sorted cells were examined across all samples, and a strong correlation was observed between cell number per subset and RNA yield. Regulatory and stem cell-like memory subsets were obtained from only 8 patients and about 8 healthy donors, while naive and central memory subsets were obtained from all 30 or so donors.

Each donor gave one peripheral blood draw, about 110 mL on average, collected into heparinised tubes. Using a panel that included CD45RO, CCR7, CD25, CD127, CD95 and CD27, naive, central memory, regulatory and stem cell-like memory CD4+ T cells were sorted on a BD FACSAria II. Purity was above 95% for every sorted population. PBMCs were isolated right away by Lymphoprep density gradient centrifugation and were stained directly, without culture. So that batch effects would be minimized, each experiment stained and sorted samples in pairs, pairing one healthy donor with one patient. At the junction V is shortened by 5 bases and J by 8 bases, with 12 bases in between. Including cysteine and phenylalanine, the CDR3 has 12 amino acids. CDR3 DNA only is kept here, 36 bases in frame from base 1. From the germline V gene (reference sequence), CDR1 is SEHNR and CDR2 is FQNEAQ. All of the isolated RNA was reverse transcribed with the High Capacity cDNA Reverse Transcription Kit, so expressed TCRB transcripts were sequenced. Deep immunoSEQ sequencing was applied to naive, central memory and regulatory T cell samples, giving an average of roughly 3.6 million total reads per sample. After sorted cells were lysed in RLT buffer, RNA was extracted with DNase-treated RNeasy Micro or Mini kits, with the choice depending on cell number. Each cell subset was processed on its own to prevent cross-contamination, while patient and healthy donor samples were processed together. The immunoSEQ multiplex PCR was used to amplify TCRB sequences from cDNA, yielding 87-bp fragments that span the CDR3 region. Amplicons were sequenced on the Illumina HiSeq platform. Under the source paper's analysis protocol: PCR bias was computationally corrected using synthetic template baselines, reads within Hamming distance 2 were collapsed, and singletons that could not be merged were discarded. Reads were aligned against IMGT so that V, D and J genes, CDR3 length and insertions or deletions at six rearrangement sites could be assigned. Within each subset, clonotype counts were normalized to sorted cell number, and only after that were true diversity and Gini coefficients computed with the tcR R package. Repertoire sharing was quantified using the overlap coefficient calculated on TCRB nucleotide sequences. Out-of-frame TCRB sequences from naive cells were analyzed as a proxy for the pre-selection repertoire. TCRdb holds this immuneACCESS table with in-frame rearrangements only. Some clones are missing; in checked studies, unresolved V genes explain under half, and the rest has no known cause. V and J calls and clone size follow that table, whereas D and trimming were derived from the DNA. Recorded for this sample are 300,000 to 400,000 clones; roughly 12% of them occurred a single time. Approximately 0.015% of the sample lies in the top ten.

Summary of the overall study and its limitations: A moderate but significant shortening of TCRB CDR3 length was observed in type 1 diabetes patients in all four CD4+ subsets. PCR might favor shorter templates, but patient and control samples were amplified and corrected together, so any skew would affect both groups equally. Because cDNA rather than genomic DNA was sequenced, highly expressing activated cells could have been over-represented, although no difference in activation and CD3 levels was found between groups. The naive, central memory and regulatory TCRB repertoires appeared to resemble one another more closely among patients than among healthy donors. Because small numbers of individuals were included in the HLA sub-analyses, any influence of HLA type on TCRB rearrangement was left unresolved. Fewer insertions and more nucleotide deletions at VDJ recombination sites were observed in patients with type 1 diabetes, implying thymic rearrangement abnormalities.

The sequenced sample was naive CD4+ T cells from blood. The cell subset or site label here, explained by the study, means: true naive CD4+ T cells. This clonotype was obtained from a man aged 18 to 30 in good health. The V gene is TRBV7-9 and the J gene is TRBJ1-1; TRBD1 is a weak D gene call, 6 bases matching. The encoded CDR3 is CASSLGTPEAFF. The base sequence is TGTGCCAGCAGCCTGGGGACACCCGAAGCTTTCTTT.